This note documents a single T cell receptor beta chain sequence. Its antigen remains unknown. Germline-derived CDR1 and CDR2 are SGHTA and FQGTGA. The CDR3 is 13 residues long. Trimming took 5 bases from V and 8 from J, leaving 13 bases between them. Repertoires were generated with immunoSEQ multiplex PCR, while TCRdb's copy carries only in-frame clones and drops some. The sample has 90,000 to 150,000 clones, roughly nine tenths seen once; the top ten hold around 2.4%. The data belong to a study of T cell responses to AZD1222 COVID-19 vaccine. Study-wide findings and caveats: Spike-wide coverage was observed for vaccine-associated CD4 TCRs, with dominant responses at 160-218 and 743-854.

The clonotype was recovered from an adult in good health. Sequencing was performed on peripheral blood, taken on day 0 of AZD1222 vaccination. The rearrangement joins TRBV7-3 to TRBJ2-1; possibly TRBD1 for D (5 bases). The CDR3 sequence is CASSRGQNDEQFF. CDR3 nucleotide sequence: TGTGCCAGCAGCAGGGGTCAGAACGATGAGCAGTTCTTC. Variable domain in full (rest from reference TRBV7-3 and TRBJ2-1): GAGVSQTPSNKVTEKGKYVELRCDPISGHTALYWYRQSLGQGPEFLIYFQGTGAADDSGLPNDRFFAVRPEGSVSTLKIQRTERGDSAVYLCASSRGQNDEQFFGPGTRLTVL.